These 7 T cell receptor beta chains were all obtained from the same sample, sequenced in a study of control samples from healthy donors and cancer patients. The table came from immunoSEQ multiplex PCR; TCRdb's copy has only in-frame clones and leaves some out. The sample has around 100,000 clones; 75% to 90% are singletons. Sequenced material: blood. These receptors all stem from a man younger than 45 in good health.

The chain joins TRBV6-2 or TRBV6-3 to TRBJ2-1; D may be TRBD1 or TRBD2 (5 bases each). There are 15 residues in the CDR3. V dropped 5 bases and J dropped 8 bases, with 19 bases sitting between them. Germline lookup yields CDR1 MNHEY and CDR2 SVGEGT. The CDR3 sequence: CASSVQGWGLYEQFF. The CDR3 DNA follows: TGTGCCAGCAGTGTCCAGGGTTGGGGGTTATATGAGCAGTTCTTC.

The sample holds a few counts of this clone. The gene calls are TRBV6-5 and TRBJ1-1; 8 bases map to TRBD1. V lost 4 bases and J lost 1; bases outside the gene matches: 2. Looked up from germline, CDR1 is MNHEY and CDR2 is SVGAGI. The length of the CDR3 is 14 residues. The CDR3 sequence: CASSWTGTNTEAFF. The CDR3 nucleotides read TGTGCCAGCAGTTGGACAGGGACGAACACTGAAGCTTTCTTT.

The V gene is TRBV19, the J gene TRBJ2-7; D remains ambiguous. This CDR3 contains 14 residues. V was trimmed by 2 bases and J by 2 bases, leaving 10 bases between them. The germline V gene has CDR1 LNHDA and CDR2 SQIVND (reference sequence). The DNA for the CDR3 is TGTGCCAGTAGTATAAATGGCGGACCCTACGAGCAGTACTTC. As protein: CASSINGGPYEQYF.

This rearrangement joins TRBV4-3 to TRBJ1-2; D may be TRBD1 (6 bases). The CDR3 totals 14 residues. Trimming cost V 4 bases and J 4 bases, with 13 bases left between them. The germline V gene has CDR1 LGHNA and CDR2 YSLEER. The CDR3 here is CASSLGRGVYGYTF. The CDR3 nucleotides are TGCGCCAGCAGCCTAGGCAGGGGAGTCTATGGCTACACCTTC.

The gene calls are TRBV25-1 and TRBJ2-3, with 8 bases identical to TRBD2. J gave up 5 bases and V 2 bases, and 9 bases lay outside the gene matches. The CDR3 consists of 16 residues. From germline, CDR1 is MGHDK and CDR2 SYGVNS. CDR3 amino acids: CASSEPSGSILDTQYF. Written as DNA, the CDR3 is TGTGCCAGCAGTGAACCAAGCGGGAGTATCTTAGATACGCAGTATTTT.

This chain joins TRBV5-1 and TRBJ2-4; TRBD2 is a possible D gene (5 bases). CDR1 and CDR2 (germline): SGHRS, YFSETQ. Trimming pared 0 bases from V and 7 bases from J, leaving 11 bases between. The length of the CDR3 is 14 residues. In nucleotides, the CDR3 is TGCGCCAGCAGCTTGGCCCGGGATTCGAACATTCAGTACTTC. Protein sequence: CASSLARDSNIQYF.

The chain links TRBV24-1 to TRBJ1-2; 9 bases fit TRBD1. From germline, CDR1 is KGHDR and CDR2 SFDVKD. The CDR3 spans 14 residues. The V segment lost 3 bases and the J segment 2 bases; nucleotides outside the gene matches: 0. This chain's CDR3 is CATSDGQGNYGYTF. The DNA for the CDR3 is TGTGCCACCAGTGATGGACAGGGGAACTATGGCTACACCTTC.